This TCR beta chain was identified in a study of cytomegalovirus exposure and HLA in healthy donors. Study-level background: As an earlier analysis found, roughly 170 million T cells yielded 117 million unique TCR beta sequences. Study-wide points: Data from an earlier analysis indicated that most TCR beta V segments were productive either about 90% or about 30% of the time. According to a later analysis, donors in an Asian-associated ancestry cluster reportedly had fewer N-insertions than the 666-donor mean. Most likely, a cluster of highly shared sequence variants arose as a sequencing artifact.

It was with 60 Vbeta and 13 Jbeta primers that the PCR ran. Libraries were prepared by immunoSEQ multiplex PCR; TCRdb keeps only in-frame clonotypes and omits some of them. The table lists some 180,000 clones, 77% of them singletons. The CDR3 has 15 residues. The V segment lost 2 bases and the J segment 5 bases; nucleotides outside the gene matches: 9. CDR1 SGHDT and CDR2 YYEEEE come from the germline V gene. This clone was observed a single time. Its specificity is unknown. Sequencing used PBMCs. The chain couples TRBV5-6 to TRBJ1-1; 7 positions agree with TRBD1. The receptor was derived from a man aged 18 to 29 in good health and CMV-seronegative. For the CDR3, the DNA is TGTGCCAGCAGCTTTGTTGGGGCAGGGGGGACTGAAGCTTTCTTT. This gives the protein CASSFVGAGGTEAFF.